Presented here are 31 T cell receptor beta chains from one specimen sequenced in a study of blood T cell repertoires in COVID-19. Clones were read by immunoSEQ multiplex PCR, and TCRdb kept only the in-frame ones, dropping some. The table has fewer than 350,000 clones, roughly nine tenths seen once. Sequencing input: peripheral blood. The receptors were gathered from a young woman with COVID-19, enrolled during active disease.

The sample holds one count of this clone. This rearrangement joins TRBV4-1 to TRBJ2-7, with D unresolved. V was shortened by 0 bases and J by 2 bases, with 11 bases between the two germline ends. The CDR3 totals 15 residues. CDR1 MGHRA and CDR2 YSYEKL come from the germline V gene. The CDR3 nucleotides read TGCGCCAGCAGCCAAGATCCCGGGTTGCCCTACGAGCAGTACTTC. Its translation: CASSQDPGLPYEQYF.

The V and J genes are TRBV7-9 and TRBJ1-5, with D possibly being TRBD1 (6 bases). Germline assignment: CDR1 SEHNR and CDR2 FQNEAQ (reference sequence). V was clipped by 0 bases and J by 4 bases, with 13 bases between them. This CDR3 spans 16 amino acids. CDR3 DNA sequence: TGTGCCAGCAGCTTAGCGCAAGGGAGGGGGAATCAGCCCCAGCATTTT. This gives the protein CASSLAQGRGNQPQHF.

The table lists this clone with a count of one. The chain joins TRBV6-5 to TRBJ1-2; possible D gene TRBD1, 5 bases. V was pared by 4 bases and J by 4 bases, with 13 bases between. Germline-derived CDR1 and CDR2 are MNHEY and SVGAGI. This CDR3 region has 14 residues. CDR3 sequence reads: CASSSKGYGYGYTF. The CDR3 DNA reads as TGTGCCAGCAGTTCTAAGGGGTATGGCTATGGCTACACCTTC.

This chain connects TRBV7-9 to TRBJ1-3, with D hard to call. Germline V CDR1 and CDR2: SEHNR, FQNEAQ (reference sequence). The CDR3 runs 18 residues. Trimming shortened V by 6 bases and J by 0 bases, and 21 bases separated the two germline ends. CDR3: CASSSYIADYSSGNTIYF. In DNA form, the CDR3 reads TGTGCCAGCAGTTCTTATATTGCGGACTACAGCTCTGGAAACACCATATATTTT.

This clone came up a few times. CDR3 amino acids: CASSLIRERPQHF. Written as DNA, the CDR3 is TGTGCCAGCAGCTTAATCAGAGAGCGGCCCCAGCATTTT. The chain joins TRBV7-8 to TRBJ1-5; D not certain. The ends were cut back, 2 bases at V and 9 bases at J, with 11 bases in the middle. The CDR3 length is 13 residues. Germline V gene sequence: CDR1 SGHVS, CDR2 FQNEAQ. Looking up the rest from reference TRBV7-8 and TRBJ1-5 gives the full variable domain: GAGVSQSPRYKVAKRGQDVALRCDPISGHVSLFWYQQALGQGPEFLTYFQNEAQLDKSGLPSDRFFAERPEGSVSTLKIQRTQQEDSAVYLCASSLIRERPQHFGDGTRLSIL.

The rearrangement uses TRBV27 and TRBJ2-7; TRBD2 matches at 7 bases. Trimming at V came to 7 bases and at J to 7 bases, leaving 13 bases not matched to a gene. Germline V gene sequence: CDR1 MNHEY, CDR2 SMNVEV (reference sequence). The CDR3 extends over 14 amino acids. The CDR3 nucleotides are TGTGCCAGCAAAGGCCAGGGACTATCCCTGGAGCAGTACTTC. It encodes CASKGQGLSLEQYF.

This chain links TRBV7-9 with TRBJ2-7; 9 positions match TRBD2. Germline V lookup: CDR1 SEHNR, CDR2 FQNEAQ (reference sequence). Losses at the gene ends were 5 bases for V and 2 bases for J; bases not matched to a gene: 4. The CDR3 loop spans 14 amino acids. The CDR3 spells CASSLSGGPYEQYF. DNA for the CDR3: TGTGCCAGCAGCCTTAGCGGGGGTCCCTACGAGCAGTACTTC.

Here the CDR3 DNA reads TGTGCCAGCAGTTTACCCCCGGGGACAGGGGCCTCCTACGAGCAGTACTTC. It codes for CASSLPPGTGASYEQYF. The rearrangement joins TRBV27 to TRBJ2-7, with 10 bases identical to TRBD1. With 2 bases clipped from V and 0 bases from J, the junction kept 7 bases outside the gene matches. The CDR3 runs to 17 residues. Germline assignment: CDR1 MNHEY and CDR2 SMNVEV (reference sequence).

The chain employs TRBV11-2 and TRBJ2-7; 8 bases match TRBD1. Germline V gene data show CDR1 as SGHAT and CDR2 as FQNNGV. There are 14 residues in the CDR3. Trimming cost V 4 bases and J 6 bases; bases outside gene matches: 8. The CDR3 DNA sequence: TGTGCCAGCAGCTCCACAGGGGGTAAGCGCGAGCAGTACTTC. Its translation is CASSSTGGKREQYF.

The chain couples TRBV30 to TRBJ2-3; 8 nucleotides agree with TRBD1. CDR1 GTSNPN and CDR2 SVGIG come from the germline V gene (reference sequence). J lost 1 base, V lost 4 bases, and 10 bases had no gene match. There are 16 residues in the CDR3. CDR3 loop: CAWTPWMDRGTDTQYF. The CDR3 nucleotides are TGTGCCTGGACCCCCTGGATGGACAGGGGCACAGATACGCAGTATTTT.

The rearrangement uses TRBV19 and TRBJ2-4; 11 bases align to TRBD2. The CDR3 is 15 amino acids. The germline V gene has CDR1 LNHDA and CDR2 SQIVND (reference sequence). With 5 bases clipped from V and 0 bases from J, the junction kept 0 bases outside the gene matches. Here the CDR3 reads CASSLAGGAKNIQYF. DNA of the CDR3: TGTGCCAGTAGTCTAGCGGGGGGAGCCAAAAACATTCAGTACTTC.

The chain carries TRBV6-5 and TRBJ2-7; D is uncertain. The CDR3 extends over 12 amino acids. The V gene's germline CDR1 is MNHEY and CDR2 SVGAGI. The germline V and J ends were trimmed by 0 bases and 8 bases, with 8 bases remaining between them. In DNA form, the CDR3 reads TGTGCCAGCAGTTACTCGAAACAGCAGCAGTACTTC. Translating it yields CASSYSKQQQYF.

The V call is TRBV5-4, the J call TRBJ2-5; a possible D gene is TRBD2 (5 bases). Germline CDR1 reads SGHNT; CDR2 reads YYREEE (reference sequence). Trimming left V 4 bases short and J 4 bases short, with 20 bases between. This CDR3 is 16 amino acids long. The CDR3 DNA reads as TGTGCCAGCAGCCCCACCGGAGGCAGCCGAAGAGAGACCCAGTACTTC. Protein: CASSPTGGSRRETQYF.

J is TRBJ1-1 and V is TRBV9; TRBD1 is a possible D gene (5 bases). V gave up 2 bases and J gave up 6 bases, with 8 bases separating them. The CDR3 is 12 residues long. CDR1 and CDR2 from the germline V gene are SGDLS and YYNGEE. CDR3 in DNA: TGTGCCAGCAGCGTTCTCAGGGCTGAAGCTTTCTTT. Its protein product is CASSVLRAEAFF. The entire variable domain, with the rest obtained from reference TRBV9 and TRBJ1-1, is as follows: DSGVTQTPKHLITATGQRVTLRCSPRSGDLSVYWYQQSLDQGLQFLIQYYNGEERAKGNILERFSAQQFPDLHSELNLSSLELGDSALYFCASSVLRAEAFFGQGTRLTVV.

This chain uses TRBV11-2 with TRBJ2-7; TRBD1 agrees at 8 bases. The ends lost 6 bases at V and 3 bases at J; junction bases unmatched: 10. CDR1 SGHAT and CDR2 FQNNGV come from the germline V gene. The CDR3 runs to 15 residues. CDR3 amino acids: CASRSPRTGNYEQYF. The CDR3 DNA reads TGTGCCAGCAGATCCCCCCGGACAGGGAACTACGAGCAGTACTTC.

This clone is a singleton in its sample. J is TRBJ2-3 and V is TRBV5-5; TRBD2 matches at 13 bases. The CDR3 runs to 18 residues. Looked up from germline, CDR1 is SGHKS and CDR2 is YYEKEE (reference sequence). V dropped 4 bases and J dropped 0; count of bases not matched to a gene: 8. The CDR3 sequence: CASSRVGGLAGSTDTQYF. The CDR3 region has the DNA TGTGCCAGCAGCCGGGTAGGGGGACTAGCGGGGAGCACAGATACGCAGTATTTT.

The chain joins TRBV4-1 to TRBJ2-3, with 10 positions matching TRBD2. The CDR3 contains 15 residues. The germline gives CDR1 MGHRA, CDR2 YSYEKL. The J segment lost 2 bases and the V segment lost 6 bases, leaving 5 bases of the junction unmatched. CDR3 in amino acids: CASSLSGGNTDTQYF. The CDR3 nucleotides are TGCGCCAGCAGTCTTAGCGGGGGGAACACAGATACGCAGTATTTT.

This sequence joins TRBV11-3 and TRBJ2-6, with no clear D. The CDR3 is 15 amino acids. V was shortened by 8 bases and J by 7 bases, with 18 bases between the two germline ends. From germline, CDR1 is SGHNT and CDR2 YENEEA. CDR3 coding DNA: TGTGCCAGCTCCTTACACGGTTCAGGAGCCAACGTCCTGACTTTC. Translating gives CASSLHGSGANVLTF.

On this clone: At one end, the junction sequence differs from germline, possibly due to a read error. The V gene is TRBV14, the J gene TRBJ1-3; the D gene is possibly TRBD1 (5 bases). The CDR3 extends over 16 amino acids. Germline V gives CDR1 SGHDN, CDR2 FVKESK. As DNA, the CDR3 is TGTGCCAGCAGCCAATTGATCGTAGGGACTGGAAATACCATATATTTT. Protein sequence: CASSQLIVGTGNTIYF. Looking up the rest from reference TRBV14 and TRBJ1-3 gives the full variable domain: EAGVTQFPSHSVIEKGQTVTLRCDPISGHDNLYWYRRVMGKEIKFLLHFVKESKQDESGMPNNRFLAERTGGTYSTLKVQPAELEDSGVYFCASSQLIVGTGNTIYFGEGSWLTVV.

J is TRBJ1-2 and V is TRBV10-2; TRBD1 aligns across 9 bases. V dropped 9 bases and J dropped 7; count of bases not matched to a gene: 9. The CDR3 sequence is 13 residues long. Germline V gene sequence: CDR1 WSHSY, CDR2 SAAADI. The CDR3 DNA reads TGCGCCAGTCTACAGGGGGCCTCTAGTGGCTACACCTTC. Its protein product is CASLQGASSGYTF.

This chain links TRBV2 with TRBJ2-7; TRBD1 is a possible D gene (5 bases). V was cut by 6 bases and J by 6 bases, with 18 bases left in between. The germline gives CDR1 SNHLY, CDR2 FYNNEI. This CDR3 spans 14 amino acids. CDR3 DNA sequence: TGTGCCAGCAGGATAGAAGGCAAGGGGTCCGAGCAGTACTTC. Amino acids: CASRIEGKGSEQYF.

This chain links TRBV29-1 with TRBJ1-3; a weak D match, TRBD1 (5 bases). CDR1 and CDR2 (germline): SQVTM, ANQGSEA. There are 14 residues in the CDR3. Trimming pared 3 bases from V and 3 bases from J, leaving 12 bases between. The CDR3 is CSVENRRNGNTIYF. The CDR3 region has the DNA TGCAGCGTTGAGAACAGGCGGAATGGAAACACCATATATTTT.

The chain uses TRBV20-1 and TRBJ2-7; 7 nucleotides line up with TRBD2. This CDR3 comprises 11 residues. Germline CDR1 reads DFQATT; CDR2 reads SNEGSKA (reference sequence). V was pared by 8 bases and J by 5 bases, with 6 bases of the junction left unmatched. The CDR3 DNA reads as TGCAGTAAACTAGCGATCCACGAGCAGTACTTC. This encodes CSKLAIHEQYF.

V usage is TRBV18 and J usage is TRBJ1-6; maybe TRBD1 (5 bases). Trimming pared 2 bases from V and 10 bases from J, leaving 15 bases between. Germline V gene lookup returns CDR1 KGHSH and CDR2 LQKENI. The CDR3 totals 15 residues. This CDR3 is CASSPNFQGGSPLHF. The CDR3 DNA sequence: TGTGCCAGCTCACCAAATTTTCAGGGCGGATCACCCCTCCACTTT.

The chain links TRBV5-1 to TRBJ2-5, with 9 bases identical to TRBD2. This CDR3 comprises 15 residues. Germline trimming cut 4 bases from V and 5 bases from J; bases unmatched to any gene: 9. Germline CDR1 and CDR2: SGHRS and YFSETQ. DNA of the CDR3: TGCGCCAGCAGCATTCTAGCGGGGTCGGGGGAGACCCAGTACTTC. Translated: CASSILAGSGETQYF.

In its sample, this clone was seen once. The J gene is TRBJ2-6, the V gene TRBV19, with D uncertain. The V and J ends lost 2 bases and 2 bases respectively, with 7 bases between them. CDR1 and CDR2 from the germline V gene are LNHDA and SQIVND (reference sequence). This CDR3 spans 15 amino acids. The CDR3 loop reads CASSIIAAGANVLTF. For the CDR3, the DNA is TGTGCCAGTAGTATAATAGCCGCTGGGGCCAACGTCCTGACTTTC.

The chain employs TRBV7-2 and TRBJ2-7; 12 nucleotides match TRBD2. Germline V gives CDR1 SGHTA, CDR2 FQGNSA. The V segment lost 5 bases and the J segment 1 base; nucleotides outside the gene matches: 15. This CDR3 is built from 19 residues. The CDR3 spells CASSPRLAGELSLSYEQYF. In DNA form, the CDR3 reads TGTGCCAGCAGCCCGAGACTAGCGGGGGAATTAAGCTTGTCCTACGAGCAGTACTTC.

The chain combines TRBV28 with TRBJ1-1; D is possibly TRBD1 (5 bases). The CDR3 is 11 residues long. Germline assignment: CDR1 MDHEN and CDR2 SYDVKM. Trimming cost V 8 bases and J 5 bases, with 9 bases left between them. The CDR3 region has the DNA TGTGCCAGCGGCGCAGGGACTGAAGCTTTCTTT. Protein product: CASGAGTEAFF.

J is TRBJ1-5 and V is TRBV7-8; D might be TRBD1 (5 bases). The germline V gene encodes CDR1 SGHVS and CDR2 FQNEAQ. V lost 5 bases, J lost 2 bases, and 13 bases lay in between. The CDR3 has 15 amino acids. The CDR3 here is CASSPGTGGNQPQHF. CDR3 sequence (DNA): TGTGCCAGCAGCCCGGGGACTGGGGGCAATCAGCCCCAGCATTTT.

This clone appeared a single time. CDR3 sequence reads: CASSPAGAGGLGEQFF. For the CDR3, the DNA is TGTGCCAGCAGCCCCGCGGGTGCGGGGGGGCTTGGTGAGCAGTTCTTC. The V call is TRBV6-6, the J call TRBJ2-1, with 9 positions matching TRBD2. CDR1 is MNHNY and CDR2 is SVGAGI in the germline V gene (reference sequence). Trimming at V came to 6 bases and at J to 9 bases, leaving 15 bases not matched to a gene. The CDR3 has 16 residues.

The chain combines TRBV19 with TRBJ1-2, with 7 bases aligning to TRBD1. V shed 3 bases and J 4 bases; nucleotides not matched to a gene: 14. The CDR3 spans 17 residues. CDR1 and CDR2 from the germline V gene are LNHDA and SQIVND (reference sequence). Here the CDR3 reads CASSIPPGQQLPYGYTF. Here the CDR3 DNA reads TGTGCCAGTAGTATCCCTCCGGGACAGCAGTTACCCTATGGCTACACCTTC.